What follows are 12 T cell receptor beta chains derived from one specimen sequenced in a study of Graves' ophthalmopathy and Graves' hyperthyroidism. RNA transcripts served as template for amplifying TCR beta CDR3 sequences. Investigators did first-round RT-PCR with HTBI primers, then second-round multiplex PCR. TCRdb itself ran the multiplex PCR reads through MiXCR, one entry per CDR3 protein. This sample has approximately 410,000 distinct CDR3 sequences, with 15% to 19% found just once. Sequencing was performed on peripheral blood. Every receptor here comes from a woman aged 18-29 years with stable Graves' hyperthyroidism.

This clonotype has a handful of counts. A much larger clone lies one base from this, so it may be a read error. The chain joins TRBV12-3 or TRBV12-4 to TRBJ2-5, with 8 nucleotides matching TRBD2. The CDR3 contains 14 residues. The CDR3 sequence is CSSRPRRGEETKYF. CDR3 in DNA: TGTAGCAGCAGACCTAGGCGGGGGGAAGAGACCAAGTACTTC.

In the case of this clonotype: The CDR3 ends on some other residue instead of the conserved phenylalanine or tryptophan, so this is likely a read error. J is TRBJ1-1 and V is TRBV6-5; tentative D call: TRBD1 (6 bases). Germline CDR1 MNHEY, CDR2 SVGAGI. The V end was cut by 2 bases, the J end by 0 bases, with 10 bases between. This CDR3 has 15 amino acids. The CDR3 loop reads CASSYEGGVNTEAFV. DNA of the CDR3: TGTGCCAGCAGTTACGAGGGGGGCGTGAACACTGAAGCTTTCGTT.

This clonotype was observed a few times. This chain links TRBV9 with TRBJ2-2, with 7 positions matching TRBD2. The CDR3 sequence is 15 residues long. In germline, CDR1 is SGDLS, CDR2 YYNGEE. V lost 4 bases and J lost 2; bases outside the gene matches: 5. The CDR3 nucleotides are TGTGCCAGCAGCCCCCGGGACTACAACACCGGGGAGCTGTTTTTT. Amino acid sequence: CASSPRDYNTGELFF.

This clonotype was seen at least ten times. This CDR3 reads CASSLPRSGLHHRNTIYF. CDR3 DNA: TGTGCCAGCAGCTTACCTCGGTCAGGGCTCCATCACCGAAACACCATATATTTT. J is TRBJ1-3 and V is TRBV11-1; weak D call: TRBD1 (5 bases). CDR3 length: 18 amino acids. Trimming stripped 2 bases from V and 5 bases from J, with 22 bases between. Germline V gives CDR1 SGHAT, CDR2 FQDESV (reference sequence).

This sequence joins TRBV4-2 and TRBJ1-5; D is ambiguous. V gave up 4 bases and J gave up 8 bases, with 18 bases separating them. CDR1 is LGHNA and CDR2 is YNFKEQ in the germline V gene. This CDR3 has 15 amino acids. In DNA form, the CDR3 reads TGTGCCAGCAGCCCCCGCGGGCAGCCCGGGGAGCCCCAGCATTTT. Protein sequence: CASSPRGQPGEPQHF.

This clonotype has at least ten counts. The chain combines TRBV6-5 with TRBJ2-7, with TRBD2 matching over 8 bases. Germline values: CDR1 MNHEY, CDR2 SVGAGI. The V gene end was trimmed by 2 bases and the J gene end by 6 bases; junction bases not matched to a gene: 6. The CDR3 extends over 14 amino acids. Written as DNA, the CDR3 is TGTGCCAGCAGTTACGGTGCCGCGGGGGGCGAGCAGTACTTC. As protein: CASSYGAAGGEQYF.

There are many counts of this clonotype. This chain uses TRBV9 with TRBJ1-2; 10 bases are a match to TRBD1. V dropped 3 bases and J dropped 7; count of bases not matched to a gene: 9. Germline assignment: CDR1 SGDLS and CDR2 YYNGEE. The CDR3 runs 15 residues. The CDR3 loop reads CASSESGTGVSGYTF. The CDR3 DNA reads as TGTGCCAGCAGCGAGTCCGGGACAGGGGTTTCTGGCTACACCTTC.

The chain recombines TRBV3-1 with TRBJ2-7; D is unclear. V lost 1 base and J lost 2, with 21 bases in between. CDR3 length: 18 amino acids. Germline V gives CDR1 LGHDT, CDR2 YNNKEL (reference sequence). CDR3 protein: CASSQVPPGSFVAYEQYF. The DNA of the CDR3 is TGTGCCAGCAGCCAAGTACCCCCGGGCTCCTTTGTTGCCTACGAGCAGTACTTC.

Ten or more counts support this clonotype. CDR3 sequence (DNA): TGTGCCAGCAGCCCGGGACAGGGCAACACCGGGGAGCTGTTTTTT. Its translation is CASSPGQGNTGELFF. The chain joins TRBV18 to TRBJ2-2; 9 nucleotides agree with TRBD1. From germline, CDR1 is KGHSH and CDR2 LQKENI. CDR3 length: 15 residues. V lost 8 bases and J lost 2; bases outside the gene matches: 6.

Comments on this clonotype: This could be a read error, since a much larger clone is one nucleotide away. The rearrangement joins TRBV6-2 or TRBV6-3 to TRBJ1-6; perhaps TRBD1 as D (6 bases). The CDR3 spans 12 residues. The germline V gene encodes CDR1 MNHEY and CDR2 SVGEGT. The CDR3 region is CASSTGNSSLHF. CDR3 in DNA: TGTGCCAGCAGCACAGGGAATTCATCCCTCCACTTT.

This clonotype was picked up many times. The rearrangement uses TRBV27 and TRBJ1-2; tentatively, D is TRBD1 (6 bases). CDR3 length: 15 amino acids. The germline V gene has CDR1 MNHEY and CDR2 SMNVEV (reference sequence). The V gene lost 5 bases and the J gene lost 4 bases, with 17 bases spanning the gap. CDR3: CASSIGGAGSYGYTF. The CDR3 DNA follows: TGTGCCAGCAGTATCGGGGGGGCTGGCTCCTATGGCTACACCTTC.

This clonotype was detected many times. This chain joins TRBV7-2 and TRBJ2-5, with D tentatively TRBD1 (5 bases). This CDR3 has 14 amino acids. Germline assignment: CDR1 SGHTA and CDR2 FQGNSA. The V end lost 5 bases, the J end lost 1 base, and 11 bases lay between the germline ends. The CDR3 is CASSRTGAQETQYF. CDR3 DNA: TGTGCCAGCAGCCGTACAGGAGCCCAAGAGACCCAGTACTTC.